These 7 T cell receptor delta chains share one sample of origin, sequenced in a study of gamma-delta T cells after stem cell transplantation. With CATT, TCRdb re-called clones from the RT-PCR reads. Of about 2,900 delta-chain clones detected, just under 3.5% appear once; the ten largest clones hold around 30%. Sequencing was performed on gamma-delta T cells. The receptors were gathered from a human donor. It is not recorded whose cells these are; they may come from a transplant donor.

Remarks on this clone: Given a much more abundant clone one base away, this may be a read error. V usage is TRDV2 and J usage is TRDJ1, with 12 bases matching TRDD3. Germline values: CDR1 GEAIGNYY, CDR2 EKD. Trimming cost V 3 bases and J 10 bases; bases outside gene matches: 8. This CDR3 region has 14 residues. CDR3 DNA: TGTGCCTGTGACTCGGTACTGGGGGATACCAGACTCATCTTT. The encoded protein is CACDSVLGDTRLIF.

This clone was counted only a few times. A read error likely explains why the TCRdb protein, taken from a much larger clone, differs from this DNA's translation at residue 13; the protein shown is translated from the DNA. This rearrangement joins TRDV2 to TRDJ1; D unresolved. CDR3 length: 15 residues. Germline assignment: CDR1 GEAIGNYY and CDR2 EKD. The CDR3, as DNA: TGTGCCTGTGACACCCTCGAGCCATACACCGATAAACCCATCTTT. Protein: CACDTLEPYTDKPIF.

This clone is medium-sized within its sample. This chain uses TRDV2 with TRDJ1; 8 positions match TRDD3. The CDR3 runs 16 residues. Trimming cost V 3 bases and J 1 base; bases outside gene matches: 9. CDR1 and CDR2 (germline): GEAIGNYY, EKD. The CDR3 is CACDPLLGASTDKLIF. DNA of the CDR3: TGTGCCTGTGACCCATTACTGGGGGCCTCCACCGATAAACTCATCTTT.

About this clone itself: The protein held in TCRdb is that of a much larger clone and does not match this DNA's translation at residue 10, likely because of a read error; the protein shown is translated from the DNA. The chain has TRDV2 and TRDJ2; D gene ambiguous. Trimming pared 2 bases from V and 6 bases from J, leaving 18 bases between. The CDR3 is 16 amino acids. Germline CDR1 is GEAIGNYY and CDR2 is EKD. DNA for the CDR3: TGTGCCTGTGACAGTGTGGCCCCCCGGCTGGCAGCACAACTCTTCTTT. It codes for CACDSVAPRLAAQLFF.

Only a few counts were recorded for this clone. It may be a read error: a sequence one base away is much more abundant. This chain uses TRDV2 with TRDJ1, with 8 nucleotides matching TRDD3. CDR3 size: 18 residues. Germline V CDR1 and CDR2: GEAIGNYY, EKD. V lost 2 bases to trimming and J lost 0 bases; unmatched junction nucleotides: 13. CDR3 region: CACDILGAPRGYTDKLIF. In DNA form, the CDR3 reads TGTGCCTGTGACATACTGGGGGCTCCGCGGGGGTACACCGATAAACTCATCTTT.

In regard to this clone: The amino acid sequence in TCRdb belongs to a much larger clone and departs from this DNA's translation at residue 8, likely a sequencing read error; the sequence shown is translated from the DNA. This chain links TRDV2 with TRDJ1, with 8 bases matching TRDD3. CDR3 length: 18 residues. The V gene end was trimmed by 0 bases and the J gene end by 1 base; junction bases not matched to a gene: 12. Looked up from germline, CDR1 is GEAIGNYY and CDR2 is EKD. CDR3 coding DNA: TGTGCCTGTGACACCGTCCCTACTGGGGGGATAAGCACCGATAAACTCATCTTT. Residues: CACDTVPTGGISTDKLIF.

Judged by abundance, this clone is medium-sized. A far larger clone is only one base removed, so a read error is likely. CDR3 in amino acids: CACDVLGDAYKLIF. The CDR3, as DNA: TGTGCCTGTGATGTACTGGGGGATGCCTATAAACTCATCTTT. This sequence joins TRDV2 and TRDJ1; 10 positions agree with TRDD3. Germline assignment: CDR1 GEAIGNYY and CDR2 EKD. The V gene end was trimmed by 4 bases and the J gene end by 6 bases; junction bases not matched to a gene: 7. The CDR3 extends over 14 amino acids.